The TCR beta chain under discussion was sequenced for a study of blood T cell repertoires in COVID-19. Study details: Italy, Spain and the United States were the sources of the convalescent and acute COVID-19 samples.

Original data processing: Quantification of nucleated cells was approximated via reference gene primer amplification. Assay used: immunoSEQ multiplex PCR; TCRdb lists only in-frame clones, some missing. For V, J and clone size, that table is used; D and trimming come from the DNA. Seen here are around 65,000 clones, approximately 73% observed once, and the top ten hold over 5%. CDR1 and CDR2 (germline): LGHDT, YNNKEL (reference sequence). The CDR3 loop spans 15 amino acids. V was shortened by 2 bases and J by 0 bases, with 11 bases between the two germline ends. The rearrangement uses TRBV3-1 (or the pseudogene TRBV3-2) and TRBJ2-7; D might be TRBD2 (6 bases). The sequenced material came from peripheral blood. The TCR was taken from a woman aged 50 to 60 with active or convalescent COVID-19. CDR3 amino acids: CASSQRDSDSYEQYF. In nucleotides, the CDR3 is TGTGCCAGCAGCCAACGGGACTCAGACTCCTACGAGCAGTACTTC.